This TCR beta chain was identified in a study of T cells in Graves' hyperthyroidism and ophthalmopathy. Subjects aged 18 to 65 presented with newly diagnosed hyperthyroidism of less than 2 months' duration. Researchers took RNA transcripts and amplified the TCR beta CDR3 regions from them. First-round RT-PCR targeting the TCR CDR3 was performed with the HTBI primer set. TCRdb reprocessed the multiplex PCR reads with MiXCR, giving one entry per CDR3 protein. The data show under 700,000 distinct CDR3 sequences, 46% seen once. The origin of this receptor is a woman in her late teens or twenties with Graves' hyperthyroidism. The sample was peripheral blood or thyroid tissue (not recorded which).

CDR3 sequence reads: CSVEDRLNQPQHF. The CDR3 nucleotides are TGCAGCGTTGAGGACAGGCTGAATCAGCCCCAGCATTTT. The rearrangement joins TRBV29-1 to TRBJ1-5; 7 bases are shared with TRBD1. V trimming: 3 bases; J trimming: 4 bases; junction bases outside the gene matches: 3. The CDR3 consists of 13 residues. Germline assignment: CDR1 SQVTM and CDR2 ANQGSEA.